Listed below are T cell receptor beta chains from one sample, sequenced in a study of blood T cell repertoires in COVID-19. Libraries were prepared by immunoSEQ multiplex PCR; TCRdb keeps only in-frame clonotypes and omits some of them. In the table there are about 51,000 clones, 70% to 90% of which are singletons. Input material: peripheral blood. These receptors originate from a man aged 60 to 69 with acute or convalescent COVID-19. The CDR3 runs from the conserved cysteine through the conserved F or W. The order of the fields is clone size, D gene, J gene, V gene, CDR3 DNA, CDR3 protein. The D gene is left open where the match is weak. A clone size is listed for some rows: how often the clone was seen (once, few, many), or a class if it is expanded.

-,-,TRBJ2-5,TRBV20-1,TGCAGTGCTAGTATGACTAGCTCCGGTTTGGGGGCAGCAGAGACCCAGTACTTC,CSASMTSSGLGAAETQYF
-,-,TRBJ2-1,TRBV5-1,TGCGCCAGCAGCTTGGATCAGGGGGGATACAATGAGCAGTTCTTC,CASSLDQGGYNEQFF
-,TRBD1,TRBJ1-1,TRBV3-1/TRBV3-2,TGTGCCAGCCTAGACAGGGGCGCGACTGAAGCTTTCTTT,CASLDRGATEAFF
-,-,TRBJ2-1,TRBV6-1,TGTGCCAGCAGTCTCCTAGCGATCGAGCAGTTCTTC,CASSLLAIEQFF
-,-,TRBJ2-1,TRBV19,TGTGCCAGTATTGGTGGGAGGAGGTACAATGAGCAGTTCTTC,CASIGGRRYNEQFF
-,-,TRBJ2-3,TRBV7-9,TGTGCCAGCAGCTTAGCCGGCGGGGGCAGCACAGATACGCAGTATTTT,CASSLAGGGSTDTQYF
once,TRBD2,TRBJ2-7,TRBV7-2,TGTGCCAGCAGCTCCGGACTAGCGGGAGGTGACTCCTACGAGCAGTACTTC,CASSSGLAGGDSYEQYF
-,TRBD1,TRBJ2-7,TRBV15,TGTGCCACCAGCACTTCGCACGCCGGGACAGGCTCCTACGAGCAGTACTTC,CATSTSHAGTGSYEQYF
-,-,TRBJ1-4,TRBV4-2,TGTGCCAGCAGCCCAGGAGGGGATAATGAAAAACTGTTTTTT,CASSPGGDNEKLFF
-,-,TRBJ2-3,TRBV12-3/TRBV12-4,TGTGCCAGCAGTTTGATGGGGCCAGATACGCAGTATTTT,CASSLMGPDTQYF
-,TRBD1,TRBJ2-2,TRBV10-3,TGTGCCATCAGTCGACAGGGGGCGGACGGGGAGCTGTTTTTT,CAISRQGADGELFF
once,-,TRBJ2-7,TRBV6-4,TGTGCCAGCAGTCGAGAGGTGACCTACGAGCAGTACTTC,CASSREVTYEQYF
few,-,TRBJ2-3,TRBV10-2,TGCGCCAGCAGTGTGAATAGCGCCACAGATACGCAGTATTTT,CASSVNSATDTQYF
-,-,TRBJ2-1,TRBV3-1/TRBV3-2,TGTGCCAGCAGCCAGAGACTAGGTGGGACTGAGCAGTTCTTC,CASSQRLGGTEQFF
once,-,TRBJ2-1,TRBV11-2,TGTGCCAGCACCCCGCTGGGCGGGCAGAGGCAGTTCTTC,CASTPLGGQRQFF
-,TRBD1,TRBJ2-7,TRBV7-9,TGTGCCAGCAGCGACGCACAGGGGCTTTCTCTCGAGCAGTACTTC,CASSDAQGLSLEQYF
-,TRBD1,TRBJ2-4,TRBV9,TGTGCCAGCAGCACGACAGGGGGCGCGGTTCAATACTTC,CASSTTGGAVQYF
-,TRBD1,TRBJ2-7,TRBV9,TGTGCCAGCAGCGTAGGACAGGGGGCCTACGAGCAGTACTTC,CASSVGQGAYEQYF
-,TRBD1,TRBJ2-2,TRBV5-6,TGTGCCAGCAGCTTGGGGACAGGGAACACCGGGGAGCTGTTTTTT,CASSLGTGNTGELFF
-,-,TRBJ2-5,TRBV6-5,TGTGCCAGCAGTTACTCTGTCGGAGGGGAGACCCAGTACTTC,CASSYSVGGETQYF
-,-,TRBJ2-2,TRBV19,TGTGCCAGTAACGGCGGGGCAATTAACACCGGGGAGCTGTTTTTT,CASNGGAINTGELFF
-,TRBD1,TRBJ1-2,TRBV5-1,TGCGCCAGCAGCGATCCCACAGGGGGCAACTATGGCTACACCTTC,CASSDPTGGNYGYTF
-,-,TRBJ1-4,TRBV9,TGTGCCAGCAGCTTAAGTCGGGGTGAGGCTGAAAAACTGTTTTTT,CASSLSRGEAEKLFF
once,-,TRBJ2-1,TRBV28,TGTGCCAGCAGTTTACTCTCACAAAGTGAGCAGTTCTTC,CASSLLSQSEQFF
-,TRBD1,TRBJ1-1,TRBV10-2,TGCGCCAGTCGACAGGGGGGAGGGACTGAAGCTTTCTTT,CASRQGGGTEAFF
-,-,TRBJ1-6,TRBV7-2,TGTGCCAGCAGCGGCTACCAGGGCAATTCACCCCTCCACTTT,CASSGYQGNSPLHF
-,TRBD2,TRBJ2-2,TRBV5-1,TGCGCCAGCAGCACCCCCCCCAGCGGGGGACTCGGGGAGCTGTTTTTT,CASSTPPSGGLGELFF
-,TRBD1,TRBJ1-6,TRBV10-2,TGCGCCAGTAGGGGACAGGGAAGGAATTCACCCCTCCACTTT,CASRGQGRNSPLHF
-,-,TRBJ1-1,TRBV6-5,TGTGCCAGCAGTTACTCGAAAACAGCTGAAGCTTTCTTT,CASSYSKTAEAFF
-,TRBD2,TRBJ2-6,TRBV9,TGTGCCAGCAGCGTATTGGCTAGCGGGGGTGGGGCCAACGTCCTGACTTTC,CASSVLASGGGANVLTF
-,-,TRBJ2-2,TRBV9,TGTGCCAGCAGCGAGGAGACTCTAAACACCGGGGAGCTGTTTTTT,CASSEETLNTGELFF
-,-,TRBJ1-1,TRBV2,TGTGCCAGCAGCGGAGCGGGGGGGACTGAAGCTTTCTTT,CASSGAGGTEAFF
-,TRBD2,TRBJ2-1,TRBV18,TGTGCCAGCTCGTCCGGGACTAGCGGTTCGAATGAGCAGTTCTTC,CASSSGTSGSNEQFF
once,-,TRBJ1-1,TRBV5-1,TGCGCCAGCAGCCAAGGGCGGAGGGACACTGAAGCTTTCTTT,CASSQGRRDTEAFF
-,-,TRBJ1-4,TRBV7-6,TGTGCCAGCAGCTTAGCCCAGGGAGGCGGCCACGGCACTCTGTTTTTT,CASSLAQGGGHGTLFF
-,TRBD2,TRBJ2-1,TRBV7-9,TGTGCCAGCAGCCTGGATGGGCTAGCGGGCTCCCAGCAGTTCTTC,CASSLDGLAGSQQFF
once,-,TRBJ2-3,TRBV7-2,TGTGCCAGCAGCTTATACAGAGACACAGATACGCAGTATTTT,CASSLYRDTDTQYF
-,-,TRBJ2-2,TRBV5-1,TGCGCCAGCAGCTTGCTCCCGCCGGGTCAGAACACCGGGGAGCTGTTTTTT,CASSLLPPGQNTGELFF
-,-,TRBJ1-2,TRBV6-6,TGTGCCAGCAGTCATACTTCGGGACAAGCCGCTAACTATGGCTACACCTTC,CASSHTSGQAANYGYTF
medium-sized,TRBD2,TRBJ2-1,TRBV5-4,TGTGCCAGCGCCTCCGGGACTAGCGGGGGGAGCTCCTACAATGAGCAGTTCTTC,CASASGTSGGSSYNEQFF
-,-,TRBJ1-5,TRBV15,TGTGCCACGAGGTGGGCAGGAGGGAATCAGCCCCAGCATTTT,CATRWAGGNQPQHF
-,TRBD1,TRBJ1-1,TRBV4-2,TGTGCCAGCAGCCAAGATTGGGGGACAGGGGTTCTTACTGAAGCTTTCTTT,CASSQDWGTGVLTEAFF
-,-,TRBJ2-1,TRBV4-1,TGCGCCAGCAGCGCTCGGGTGATAGGGGGCTCCTACAATGAGCAGTTCTTC,CASSARVIGGSYNEQFF
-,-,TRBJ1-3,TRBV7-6,TGTGCCAGCAGCTTAGCAAATCAGGGCGCTGGAAACACCATATATTTT,CASSLANQGAGNTIYF
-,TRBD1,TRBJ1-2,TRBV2,TGTGCCAGCAGTGAAGAATCAGGGGGCTATGGCTACACCTTC,CASSEESGGYGYTF
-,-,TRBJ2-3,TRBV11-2,TGTGCCAGCAGCTTGGTCCGGGGAGATACGCAGTATTTT,CASSLVRGDTQYF
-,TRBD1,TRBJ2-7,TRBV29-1,TGCAGCGTTGGGGGGACAGGGGGCTCGTACAATAGCGGGAGGACCTACGAGCAGTACTTC,CSVGGTGGSYNSGRTYEQYF
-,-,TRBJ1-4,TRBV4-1,TGCGCCAGCAGCCAAGTACCGGGGGGCGTCCTCGAAAAACTGTTTTTT,CASSQVPGGVLEKLFF
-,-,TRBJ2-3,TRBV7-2,TGTGCCAGCGGCCCCTTGGGCCTTAGGACAGATACGCAGTATTTT,CASGPLGLRTDTQYF
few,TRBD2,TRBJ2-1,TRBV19,TGTGCCAGTAGTAAAGGACTAGCGCGGGGGGTCTACAATGAGCAGTTCTTC,CASSKGLARGVYNEQFF
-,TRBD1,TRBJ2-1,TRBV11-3,TGTGCCAGCAGCCCCGGGACAGGGGACAATGAGCAGTTCTTC,CASSPGTGDNEQFF
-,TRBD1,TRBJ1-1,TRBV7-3,TGTGCCAGCAGCCGGGAAGGGCAGGGGGTACCCACTGAAGCTTTCTTT,CASSREGQGVPTEAFF
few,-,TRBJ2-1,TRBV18,TGTGCCAGCTCACCCGCGAGAGAGTACAATGAGCAGTTCTTC,CASSPAREYNEQFF
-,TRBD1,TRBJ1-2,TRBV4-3,TGCGCCAGCAGCATGATAGGGGACAGGGTTCGTTATGGCTACACCTTC,CASSMIGDRVRYGYTF
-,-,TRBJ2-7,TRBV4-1,TGCGCCAGCAGCCAAGTTCGACAGAACTACGAGCAGTACTTC,CASSQVRQNYEQYF
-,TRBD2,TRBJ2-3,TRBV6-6,TGTGCCAGCAGCCTCCTAGTGGAGGGAGGGGGCACAGATACGCAGTATTTT,CASSLLVEGGGTDTQYF
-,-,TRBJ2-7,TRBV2,TGTGCCAGCAGTGACAGGGTTTTATACGAGCAGTACTTC,CASSDRVLYEQYF